Listed here are 30 T cell receptor beta chains from one sample, sequenced in a study of blood T cell repertoires in COVID-19. Only in-frame clones appear in the TCRdb table, and some are missing; sequencing was by immunoSEQ multiplex PCR. The sample includes about 210,000 clones, more than 85% of them seen just once. The sample comprised peripheral blood. Source of these receptors: a man in his forties or fifties with acute or convalescent COVID-19.

The chain recombines TRBV7-9 with TRBJ2-7; weak D call: TRBD2 (5 bases). The V and J ends lost 5 bases and 6 bases respectively, with 17 bases between them. The CDR3 has 14 residues. CDR1 and CDR2 (germline): SEHNR, FQNEAQ (reference sequence). The CDR3 sequence is CASSLLAGKAEQYF. The CDR3 nucleotides are TGTGCCAGCAGCCTGCTAGCCGGAAAAGCCGAGCAGTACTTC.

The chain uses TRBV5-1 and TRBJ1-6, with 10 bases identical to TRBD1. The CDR3 runs to 16 residues. Trimming removed 1 base from V and 7 bases from J; junction bases left unmatched: 5. The germline V gene encodes CDR1 SGHRS and CDR2 YFSETQ. The CDR3, as DNA: TGCGCCAGCAGCTTGCCGGCGGGACAGGGGAATTCACCCCTCCACTTT. Encoded protein: CASSLPAGQGNSPLHF.

V usage is TRBV25-1 and J usage is TRBJ1-6; 7 nucleotides agree with TRBD1. From germline, CDR1 is MGHDK and CDR2 SYGVNS. The CDR3 has 13 amino acids. Unmatched junction bases numbered 2, after V lost 4 bases and J lost 8 bases. The CDR3 nucleotides are TGTGCCAGCAGTGGACAGGGTGATTCACCCCTCCACTTT. Protein: CASSGQGDSPLHF.

The V gene is TRBV27, the J gene TRBJ1-4; D gene ambiguous. The CDR3 extends over 14 amino acids. Trimming removed 2 bases at V and 5 bases at J, with 9 bases between. Germline assignment: CDR1 MNHEY and CDR2 SMNVEV (reference sequence). Written as DNA, the CDR3 is TGTGCCAGCAGTTTAAGGCCAGGCAATGAAAAACTGTTTTTT. Translated, it gives CASSLRPGNEKLFF.

V gene TRBV10-3 combines with J gene TRBJ2-5; the match to TRBD2 covers 8 bases. Germline CDR1 and CDR2: ENHRY and SYGVKD. The CDR3 is 15 amino acids. J was trimmed by 5 bases and V by 3 bases; bases with no gene match: 8. CDR3 residues: CAISDGKAGAETQYF. The CDR3 DNA follows: TGTGCCATCAGTGATGGGAAAGCGGGGGCGGAGACCCAGTACTTC.

This clone has only a few counts. This chain connects TRBV5-5 to TRBJ2-1; TRBD2 matches at 11 bases. V was clipped by 4 bases and J by 4 bases; unmatched bases: 10. Germline lookup yields CDR1 SGHKS and CDR2 YYEKEE (reference sequence). The CDR3 has 17 amino acids. The CDR3 DNA reads as TGTGCCAGCAGCCCACCGCTAGCGGGAGGATCTTACAATGAGCAGTTCTTC. Protein: CASSPPLAGGSYNEQFF.

This clone was seen a single time. V usage is TRBV6-4 and J usage is TRBJ1-1; D ambiguous. The germline V and J ends were trimmed by 1 base and 5 bases, with 8 bases remaining between them. Germline CDR1 is MRHNA and CDR2 is SNTAGT. This CDR3 is built from 13 residues. DNA of the CDR3: TGTGCCAGCAGTGACTTCAGCAGGACTGAAGCTTTCTTT. Residues: CASSDFSRTEAFF.

The gene calls are TRBV19 and TRBJ2-7; 9 bases map to TRBD1. The CDR3 extends over 14 amino acids. The V gene's germline CDR1 is LNHDA and CDR2 SQIVND (reference sequence). The junction had 9 bases not matched to a gene; V was cut back by 9 bases and J by 3 bases. The CDR3 region is CASSLGTGLYEQYF. The CDR3 bases are TGTGCCAGCTCGCTCGGGACAGGGCTCTACGAGCAGTACTTC. The complete variable domain, with remaining parts taken from reference TRBV19 and TRBJ2-7, reads DGGITQSPKYLFRKEGQNVTLSCEQNLNHDAMYWYRQDPGQGLRLIYYSQIVNDFQKGDIAEGYSVSREKKESFPLTVTSAQKNPTAFYLCASSLGTGLYEQYFGPGTRLTVT.

The V and J genes are TRBV3-1 (or the pseudogene TRBV3-2) and TRBJ2-1, with 8 bases that match TRBD2. The CDR3 is 17 residues long. Germline trimming cut 0 bases from V and 10 bases from J; bases unmatched to any gene: 14. From germline, CDR1 is LGHDT and CDR2 YNNKEL (reference sequence). This chain's CDR3 is CASSQDMAGGYHGEQFF. The CDR3 bases are TGTGCCAGCAGCCAAGATATGGCGGGAGGATACCACGGGGAGCAGTTCTTC.

This chain links TRBV29-1 with TRBJ2-1, with D possibly TRBD2 on 6 matching bases. V was pared by 7 bases and J by 4 bases, with 20 bases between. The CDR3 contains 15 residues. In germline, CDR1 is SQVTM, CDR2 ANQGSEA. CDR3 loop: CSGGPGSGRYNEQFF. The CDR3 DNA sequence: TGCAGCGGGGGACCTGGGAGCGGGCGTTACAATGAGCAGTTCTTC.

This clone has a handful of counts. The chain couples TRBV11-2 to TRBJ1-1, with 8 bases identical to TRBD1. The germline gives CDR1 SGHAT, CDR2 FQNNGV. J lost 0 bases, V lost 6 bases, and 9 bases had no gene match. The CDR3 has 16 residues. The CDR3 DNA reads as TGTGCCAGCAGTAGAGCAGGGGGCGCGATGAACACTGAAGCTTTCTTT. Amino acids: CASSRAGGAMNTEAFF.

This clone was seen only a few times. Other DNA sequences within the sample encode an identical CDR3. V gene TRBV27 combines with J gene TRBJ2-1, with 8 bases matching TRBD2. CDR1 and CDR2 from the germline V gene are MNHEY and SMNVEV (reference sequence). This CDR3 is built from 14 residues. The trim removed 6 bases at V and 0 bases at J, leaving 1 base unmatched. The CDR3 bases are TGTGCCAGCAGCCTAGCGGGCTCCTACAATGAGCAGTTCTTC. This gives the protein CASSLAGSYNEQFF.

The J gene is TRBJ2-5, the V gene TRBV5-1, with TRBD1 matching over 9 bases. V dropped 0 bases and J dropped 2; count of bases not matched to a gene: 5. The CDR3 extends over 16 amino acids. Germline CDR1 reads SGHRS; CDR2 reads YFSETQ. DNA of the CDR3: TGCGCCAGCAGCTTGGGATGGGACAGGGTACAAGAGACCCAGTACTTC. Translating gives CASSLGWDRVQETQYF.

The chain has TRBV4-1 and TRBJ1-1; no firm D call. The CDR3 spans 15 residues. Germline V gene data show CDR1 as MGHRA and CDR2 as YSYEKL. The ends were cut back, 3 bases at V and 0 bases at J, with 11 bases in the middle. The CDR3 DNA follows: TGCGCCAGCAGCCACATGCGGGCCTTGAACACTGAAGCTTTCTTT. Translated: CASSHMRALNTEAFF.

This sequence joins TRBV30 and TRBJ2-7; weak D call: TRBD1 (5 bases). Per germline, CDR1 GTSNPN and CDR2 SVGIG (reference sequence). The CDR3 length is 12 residues. V dropped 2 bases and J dropped 5 bases, with 10 bases sitting between them. CDR3 protein: CAWSNQGHEQYF. CDR3 in DNA: TGTGCCTGGAGTAACCAGGGCCACGAGCAGTACTTC.

To note about this clone: Different DNA sequences within this sample yield the same CDR3. The chain recombines TRBV2 with TRBJ1-2; the match to TRBD1 covers 10 bases. The germline CDR1 and CDR2 sequences are SNHLY and FYNNEI. The junction had 3 bases not matched to a gene; V was cut back by 6 bases and J by 2 bases. The CDR3 extends over 14 amino acids. The chain's CDR3 is CASRGQGFNYGYTF. The CDR3 bases are TGTGCCAGCAGGGGACAGGGGTTCAACTATGGCTACACCTTC. Based on the CDR3 plus reference TRBV2 and TRBJ1-2, the full variable domain is EPEVTQTPSHQVTQMGQEVILRCVPISNHLYFYWYRQILGQKVEFLVSFYNNEISEKSEIFDDQFSVERPDGSNFTLKIRSTKLEDSAMYFCASRGQGFNYGYTFGSGTRLTVV.

The chain links TRBV19 to TRBJ2-1; possibly TRBD2 for D (6 bases). V lost 5 bases and J lost 0, with 14 bases in between. This CDR3 is built from 16 residues. Germline values: CDR1 LNHDA, CDR2 SQIVND (reference sequence). CDR3 protein: CASSPDSGYSYNEQFF. The CDR3 DNA reads TGTGCCAGTAGTCCTGATAGCGGTTACTCCTACAATGAGCAGTTCTTC.

V and J are TRBV19 and TRBJ2-1, with D possibly TRBD2 on 6 matching bases. Germline CDR1 LNHDA, CDR2 SQIVND (reference sequence). The length of the CDR3 is 17 residues. V was pared by 2 bases and J by 4 bases, with 18 bases between. DNA of the CDR3: TGTGCCAGTAGTATAATAGCCCTCAGGGACTTTTACAATGAGCAGTTCTTC. Its protein product is CASSIIALRDFYNEQFF.

The rearrangement uses TRBV12-3 or TRBV12-4 and TRBJ1-2, with a weak D call TRBD1 (6 bases). The CDR3 spans 13 residues. Trimming took 6 bases from V and 4 from J, leaving 12 bases between them. The DNA for the CDR3 is TGTGCCAGCAGACGGACAGACACCTATGGCTACACCTTC. The encoded protein is CASRRTDTYGYTF.

J is TRBJ2-5 and V is TRBV2; TRBD2 matches at 7 bases. J gave up 2 bases and V 1 base, and 7 bases lay outside the gene matches. This CDR3 comprises 16 residues. Germline loops: CDR1 SNHLY, CDR2 FYNNEI. CDR3 residues: CASSEESGVQQETQYF. CDR3 DNA: TGTGCCAGCAGTGAAGAAAGCGGGGTGCAACAAGAGACCCAGTACTTC.

This clone was detected once. This chain connects TRBV7-9 to TRBJ2-3; 12 bases agree with TRBD1. CDR1 and CDR2 from the germline V gene are SEHNR and FQNEAQ (reference sequence). The junction had 7 bases not matched to a gene; V was cut back by 2 bases and J by 4 bases. The CDR3 contains 17 residues. CDR3 bases: TGTGCCAGCAGCTTAACGGGACAGGGGGCCCCCTCAGATACGCAGTATTTT. As protein: CASSLTGQGAPSDTQYF.

With regard to this clone: An end of the junction does not agree with germline; a read error may underlie this. The rearrangement links TRBV7-2 to TRBJ1-2, with TRBD1 as a possible D gene (6 bases). Germline loops: CDR1 SGHTA, CDR2 FQGNSA. This CDR3 region has 12 residues. In nucleotides, the CDR3 is TGTGCCAGCAGCTTGGACAGACCTGGGGACGCCTTC. This codes for CASSLDRPGDAF. The variable domain in full, completed from reference TRBV7-2 and TRBJ1-2, reads GAGVSQSPSNKVTEKGKDVELRCDPISGHTALYWYRQSLGQGLEFLIYFQGNSAPDKSGLPSDRFSAERTGGSVSTLTIQRTQQEDSAVYLCASSLDRPGDAFGSGTRLTVV.

The table lists this clone with a few counts. The CDR3 bases are TGTGCCAGCAGTTATGGGGCAGGGTCGAGCTATGGCTACACCTTC. Its protein product is CASSYGAGSSYGYTF. The rearrangement uses TRBV6-5 and TRBJ1-2, with a weak D call TRBD1 (5 bases). The germline V gene has CDR1 MNHEY and CDR2 SVGAGI. This CDR3 has 15 residues. The germline V and J ends were trimmed by 3 bases and 4 bases, with 15 bases remaining between them.

The chain couples TRBV28 to TRBJ2-3; no clear D. This CDR3 has 13 amino acids. Germline loops: CDR1 MDHEN, CDR2 SYDVKM. V was pared by 7 bases and J by 4 bases, with 12 bases between. CDR3: CASTPAASDTQYF. DNA of the CDR3: TGTGCCAGCACCCCCGCAGCGTCAGATACGCAGTATTTT. The whole variable domain, filled in from reference TRBV28 and TRBJ2-3, reads DVKVTQSSRYLVKRTGEKVFLECVQDMDHENMFWYRQDPGLGLRLIYFSYDVKMKEKGDIPEGYSVSREKKERFSLILESASTNQTSMYLCASTPAASDTQYFGPGTRLTVL.

This clone showed up just once. V usage is TRBV27 and J usage is TRBJ1-4, with no clear D. Trimming cost V 4 bases and J 7 bases, with 10 bases left between them. CDR3 length: 13 residues. CDR1 MNHEY and CDR2 SMNVEV come from the germline V gene (reference sequence). CDR3 sequence: CASSYPPGEKLFF. The CDR3 DNA sequence: TGTGCCAGCAGTTATCCCCCCGGTGAAAAACTGTTTTTT.

This chain joins TRBV29-1 and TRBJ1-4; no reliable D call. Trimming pared 0 bases from V and 6 bases from J, leaving 11 bases between. The CDR3 consists of 14 residues. CDR1 SQVTM and CDR2 ANQGSEA come from the germline V gene. The DNA for the CDR3 is TGCAGCGTTGAAGATCTGGGGAGTTATGAAAAACTGTTTTTT. This gives the protein CSVEDLGSYEKLFF. Full variable domain (outside the CDR3, taken from reference TRBV29-1 and TRBJ1-4): SAVISQKPSRDICQRGTSLTIQCQVDSQVTMMFWYRQQPGQSLTLIATANQGSEATYESGFVIDKFPISRPNLTFSTLTVSNMSPEDSSIYLCSVEDLGSYEKLFFGSGTQLSVL.

This clone was observed once. This rearrangement joins TRBV10-2 to TRBJ2-7, with a possible D match to TRBD2 (5 bases). Trimming cost V 6 bases and J 0 bases, with 9 bases left between them. There are 13 residues in the CDR3. The germline V gene encodes CDR1 WSHSY and CDR2 SAAADI. Here the CDR3 DNA reads TGCGCCAGCAGGAGAGGGAGCTCCTACGAGCAGTACTTC. It specifies CASRRGSSYEQYF.

The rearrangement links TRBV19 to TRBJ1-1, with TRBD1 matching over 7 bases. The CDR3 is made up of 16 amino acids. Germline CDR1 is LNHDA and CDR2 is SQIVND (reference sequence). The ends lost 2 bases at V and 0 bases at J; junction bases unmatched: 6. The CDR3 nucleotides read TGTGCCAGTAGTATAAGGGGACAGTCCATGAACACTGAAGCTTTCTTT. Protein product: CASSIRGQSMNTEAFF.

The chain joins TRBV4-2 to TRBJ1-5, with 11 bases matching TRBD1. Germline V gene data show CDR1 as LGHNA and CDR2 as YNFKEQ. The CDR3 extends over 16 amino acids. With 3 bases clipped from V and 7 bases from J, the junction kept 8 bases outside the gene matches. The CDR3 nucleotides read TGTGCCAGCAGCCAGGTCGGACAGGGGGCAGGGCAGCCCCAGCATTTT. It specifies CASSQVGQGAGQPQHF.

The chain recombines TRBV19 with TRBJ1-5; D perhaps matches TRBD1 (6 bases). The CDR3 sequence is 15 residues long. Germline assignment: CDR1 LNHDA and CDR2 SQIVND (reference sequence). Trimming removed 1 base at V and 3 bases at J, with 10 bases between. The CDR3 nucleotides are TGTGCCAGTAGTATAGGGACAGCCCACAATCAGCCCCAGCATTTT. Translated, it gives CASSIGTAHNQPQHF. Complete variable domain (other parts from reference TRBV19 and TRBJ1-5): DGGITQSPKYLFRKEGQNVTLSCEQNLNHDAMYWYRQDPGQGLRLIYYSQIVNDFQKGDIAEGYSVSREKKESFPLTVTSAQKNPTAFYLCASSIGTAHNQPQHFGDGTRLSIL.